The 13 T cell receptor beta chains reported below all come from one sample, sequenced in a study of early T cells in non-severe SARS-CoV-2 infection. Using its own MiXCR run on the 5' RACE reads, TCRdb lists one record per CDR3 protein. The top ten clones hold about 20% of a sample with more than 20,000 distinct CDR3 sequences, just under 4.5% of them seen once. The sample was whole blood. The receptors originated from an adult who was a healthcare worker with PCR-confirmed SARS-CoV-2 infection or an uninfected control (not recorded which).

This clonotype was seen repeatedly, ten times or more. CDR3 bases: TGTGCCAGCTCACCCCTGCCGCGGAGATCCTACAATGAGCAGTTCTTC. Translating gives CASSPLPRRSYNEQFF. The chain uses TRBV18 and TRBJ2-1; D gene unclear. CDR1 and CDR2 from the germline V gene are KGHSH and LQKENI. The CDR3 totals 16 residues. V was clipped by 3 bases and J by 1 base, with 13 bases between them.

This clonotype was found a few times. The chain couples TRBV3-1 to TRBJ1-5; D is uncertain. From germline, CDR1 is LGHDT and CDR2 YNNKEL (reference sequence). Trimming removed 0 bases from V and 1 base from J, with 4 bases in between. This CDR3 is 14 amino acids long. The CDR3 reads CASSQEGSNQPQHF. The CDR3 DNA follows: TGTGCCAGCAGCCAAGAAGGGAGCAATCAGCCCCAGCATTTT.

There are many counts of this clonotype. This chain joins TRBV20-1 and TRBJ2-2; TRBD1 is a possible D gene (6 bases). The ends were cut back, 6 bases at V and 3 bases at J, with 17 bases in the middle. Looked up from germline, CDR1 is DFQATT and CDR2 is SNEGSKA (reference sequence). This CDR3 is built from 15 residues. In DNA form, the CDR3 reads TGCAGTGCGATAAGGGACACTAAATACACCGGGGAGCTGTTTTTT. It yields the protein CSAIRDTKYTGELFF.

The chain carries TRBV7-3 and TRBJ2-7; D is ambiguous. Germline V gene sequence: CDR1 SGHTA, CDR2 FQGTGA. This CDR3 has 14 amino acids. Trimming removed 1 base from V and 2 bases from J, with 9 bases in between. The CDR3 bases are TGTGCCAGCAGCTTAAAGGGCGGAACCTACGAGCAGTACTTC. As protein: CASSLKGGTYEQYF.

This clonotype appeared many times. The rearrangement uses TRBV7-3 and TRBJ2-1, with 10 bases lining up with TRBD2. The length of the CDR3 is 14 residues. Germline V gene lookup returns CDR1 SGHTA and CDR2 FQGTGA. The trim removed 4 bases at V and 9 bases at J, leaving 6 bases unmatched. Here the CDR3 reads CASSSGTSAGEQFF. CDR3 nucleotide sequence: TGTGCCAGCAGCTCCGGGACTAGCGCTGGTGAGCAGTTCTTC.

This clonotype has a count of ten or more. The chain has TRBV29-1 and TRBJ2-1; 7 bases agree with TRBD1. The CDR3 sequence is 14 residues long. Germline CDR1 SQVTM, CDR2 ANQGSEA. The V segment lost 4 bases and the J segment 4 bases; nucleotides outside the gene matches: 7. The CDR3 DNA reads as TGCAGCGTTGCCGGGACAGTCAATTACAATGAGCAGTTCTTC. As protein: CSVAGTVNYNEQFF.

This clonotype was seen at least ten times. The chain is built from TRBV5-1 and TRBJ2-2; D remains ambiguous. This CDR3 comprises 15 residues. Germline CDR1 reads SGHRS; CDR2 reads YFSETQ. V lost 0 bases, J lost 5 bases, and 11 bases lay in between. CDR3 loop: CASSLVPKSTGELFF. The CDR3 DNA reads as TGCGCCAGCAGCTTGGTACCGAAGTCGACCGGGGAGCTGTTTTTT.

This clonotype was seen at least ten times. The chain is built from TRBV20-1 and TRBJ2-7; D remains unclear. The CDR3 has 16 residues. Germline V gives CDR1 DFQATT, CDR2 SNEGSKA (reference sequence). Between the trimmed V and J ends, which lost 1 base and 5 bases, there was a span of 21 bases. This chain's CDR3 is CSARAVQTSSVDEQYF. As DNA, the CDR3 is TGCAGTGCTAGAGCAGTACAGACATCCTCGGTAGACGAGCAGTACTTC.

The chain couples TRBV28 to TRBJ2-3; 8 bases line up with TRBD2. This CDR3 is 16 amino acids long. Germline lookup yields CDR1 MDHEN and CDR2 SYDVKM. Trimming took 5 bases from V and 6 from J; bases not matched to a gene: 13. The CDR3 nucleotides read TGTGCCAGCAGTACCACAGCGGGAGTAGGGTTGGATACGCAGTATTTT. It codes for CASSTTAGVGLDTQYF.

This clonotype was observed at least ten times. This sequence joins TRBV7-2 and TRBJ2-7; D unresolved. CDR1 and CDR2 from the germline V gene are SGHTA and FQGNSA. The CDR3 sequence is 12 residues long. The V gene lost 4 bases and the J gene lost 2 bases, with 6 bases spanning the gap. Written as DNA, the CDR3 is TGTGCCAGCAGCTACCCCCCCTACGAGCAGTACTTC. Its translation is CASSYPPYEQYF.

There are many counts of this clonotype. The rearrangement uses TRBV20-1 and TRBJ2-3; TRBD2 aligns across 10 bases. V shed 0 bases and J 1 base; nucleotides not matched to a gene: 1. This CDR3 contains 15 residues. The germline CDR1 and CDR2 sequences are DFQATT and SNEGSKA (reference sequence). In DNA form, the CDR3 reads TGCAGTGCTAGAGACGGGACTAGCGGCACAGATACGCAGTATTTT. Encoded protein: CSARDGTSGTDTQYF.

This chain links TRBV6-5 with TRBJ2-3; tentative D call: TRBD2 (5 bases). Germline V gene data show CDR1 as MNHEY and CDR2 as SVGAGI. Trimming left V 5 bases short and J 5 bases short, with 14 bases between. The CDR3 extends over 14 amino acids. The CDR3 nucleotides read TGTGCCAGCAGTCGTTCAGGTCGGGGAGATACGCAGTATTTT. Translating it yields CASSRSGRGDTQYF.

CDR3 sequence reads: CSVGPSGDYGYTF. Here the CDR3 DNA reads TGCAGCGTTGGCCCTAGTGGGGACTATGGCTACACCTTC. The rearrangement joins TRBV29-1 to TRBJ1-2; D not certain. CDR3 size: 13 residues. V was shortened by 4 bases and J by 3 bases, with 12 bases between the two germline ends. Per germline, CDR1 SQVTM and CDR2 ANQGSEA.